These 15 T cell receptor beta chains share one sample of origin, sequenced in a study of CD8+CD57+ T cells in acquired aplastic anemia (dated by TCRdb to 2017 to 2018). The instrument given in TCRdb is Illumina HiSeq 2000. TCR beta VDJ combination and CDR3 sequence profiling used genomic DNA as the template. The raw public reads went through TCRdb reprocessing: fastp at Q25, MiXCR clone calling, in-frame beta chains kept. Here each entry gathers all rows of one CDR3 protein and keeps the most common genes and DNA. The sample table holds more than 150,000 distinct CDR3 sequences, of which around 50% were seen once. The ten largest clones take up 10% to 15% of the sample. Expansion of CD8+CD57+ cells had been shown by flow cytometry in the patients chosen for sequencing. The source material was sorted CD4+, CD8+, or CD8+CD57+ T cells (not recorded which) from PBMCs. The origin of the receptors is a human donor with aplastic anemia.

The chain couples TRBV20-1 to TRBJ1-2; TRBD1 agrees at 10 bases. Trimming at V came to 6 bases and at J to 12 bases, leaving 16 bases not matched to a gene. The CDR3 has 14 amino acids. Looked up from germline, CDR1 is DFQATT and CDR2 is SNEGSKA (reference sequence). As DNA, the CDR3 is TGCAGTGCACCTCTGCCCATCGGGACAGGGGACCACACCTTC. Translation: CSAPLPIGTGDHTF.

This rearrangement joins TRBV19 to TRBJ1-2, with a possible D match to TRBD1 (5 bases). From germline, CDR1 is LNHDA and CDR2 SQIVND (reference sequence). V lost 2 bases and J lost 4, with 14 bases in between. CDR3 length equals 15 residues. The CDR3, as DNA: TGTGCCAGTAGTATAAGGGAGGGACCGCCCTATGGCTACACCTTC. It is translated as CASSIREGPPYGYTF.

This clonotype was found many times. The chain carries TRBV5-1 and TRBJ1-6, with D hard to call. The V end lost 5 bases, the J end lost 4 bases, and 7 bases lay between the germline ends. Germline V gives CDR1 SGHRS, CDR2 YFSETQ. This CDR3 is 13 amino acids long. CDR3 protein: CASRSRYNSPLHF. CDR3 coding DNA: TGCGCCAGCAGGTCCAGGTATAATTCACCCCTCCACTTT.

The chain joins TRBV10-1 to TRBJ1-6; 9 nucleotides line up with TRBD1. The germline V gene has CDR1 WNHNN and CDR2 SYGVQD (reference sequence). The CDR3 consists of 14 residues. V shed 10 bases, J shed 7 bases, and the junction held 8 bases outside the gene matches. CDR3 sequence (DNA): TGCGCCATCGGCCGACAGGGGGTGAATTCACCCCTCCACTTT. It encodes CAIGRQGVNSPLHF.

The rearrangement joins TRBV6-4 to TRBJ2-3; 7 bases map to TRBD1. CDR1 is MRHNA and CDR2 is SNTAGT in the germline V gene. The CDR3 covers 14 residues. J gave up 4 bases and V 0 bases, and 1 base lay outside the gene matches. The CDR3 nucleotides read TGTGCCAGCAGTGACTCGCAGGGGGCAGATACGCAGTATTTT. Amino acid sequence: CASSDSQGADTQYF.

The chain combines TRBV10-3 with TRBJ2-7; 7 bases fit TRBD2. Germline V gene sequence: CDR1 ENHRY, CDR2 SYGVKD. Trimming cost V 3 bases and J 3 bases; bases outside gene matches: 8. The CDR3 loop spans 15 amino acids. CDR3 in DNA: TGTGCCATCAGTGATACCTTAGCGGGTGGCTACGAGCAGTACTTC. Protein sequence: CAISDTLAGGYEQYF.

There are many counts of this clonotype. The chain has TRBV29-1 and TRBJ1-2; 9 nucleotides match TRBD1. The trim removed 5 bases at V and 5 bases at J, leaving 12 bases unmatched. The CDR3 covers 15 residues. Germline V lookup: CDR1 SQVTM, CDR2 ANQGSEA. The CDR3 loop is CSVKGSGQGQYGYTF. CDR3 in DNA: TGCAGCGTTAAAGGTTCGGGACAGGGCCAATATGGCTACACCTTC.

The table lists this clonotype with many counts. The V gene is TRBV6-1, the J gene TRBJ1-1; weak D call: TRBD1 (6 bases). Germline assignment: CDR1 MNHNS and CDR2 SASEGT. Between the trimmed V and J ends, which lost 2 bases and 6 bases, there was a span of 16 bases. This CDR3 contains 15 residues. The CDR3 region is CASSEQGSQGSEAFF. CDR3 nucleotide sequence: TGTGCCAGCAGTGAACAGGGCAGCCAGGGGTCTGAAGCTTTCTTT.

V usage is TRBV5-4 and J usage is TRBJ1-6; TRBD1 matches 11 bases. Unmatched junction bases numbered 15, after V lost 2 bases and J lost 5 bases. Germline V gene data show CDR1 as SGHNT and CDR2 as YYREEE (reference sequence). The CDR3 contains 20 residues. The CDR3 reads CASSFAHVMDRGQDNSPLHF. The DNA for the CDR3 is TGTGCCAGCAGCTTCGCCCATGTTATGGACAGGGGGCAAGATAATTCACCCCTCCACTTT. Variable domain in full (rest from reference TRBV5-4 and TRBJ1-6): ETGVTQSPTHLIKTRGQQVTLRCSSQSGHNTVSWYQQALGQGPQFIFQYYREEENGRGNFPPRFSGLQFPNYSSELNVNALELDDSALYLCASSFAHVMDRGQDNSPLHFGNGTRLTVT.

The J gene is TRBJ2-7, the V gene TRBV5-1; D tentatively fits TRBD1 or TRBD2 (6 bases each). Between the trimmed V and J ends, which lost 2 bases and 2 bases, there was a span of 14 bases. CDR3 length: 15 amino acids. Germline V gene lookup returns CDR1 SGHRS and CDR2 YFSETQ. This chain's CDR3 is CASSLGGTTAYEQYF. CDR3 DNA: TGCGCCAGCAGCTTAGGGGGGACGACGGCCTACGAGCAGTACTTC.

This clonotype was seen repeatedly, ten times or more. The CDR3 DNA reads TGTGCCAGCAGCCCCACCGGGACAGGGGCGTACGAGCAGTACTTC. Translating gives CASSPTGTGAYEQYF. The chain recombines TRBV6-1 with TRBJ2-7, with 10 bases identical to TRBD1. V was clipped by 6 bases and J by 4 bases; unmatched bases: 9. The CDR3 loop spans 15 amino acids. Germline CDR1 reads MNHNS; CDR2 reads SASEGT.

This clonotype has only a few counts. The genes are TRBV19 and TRBJ1-1; 8 bases are shared with TRBD1. V shed 7 bases, J shed 5 bases, and the junction held 3 bases outside the gene matches. Germline CDR1 LNHDA, CDR2 SQIVND (reference sequence). The CDR3 runs to 12 residues. The CDR3 DNA reads TGTGCCAGTAAAGACAGGGGAACTGAAGCTTTCTTT. It codes for CASKDRGTEAFF.

At least ten counts were recorded for this clonotype. The chain combines TRBV20-1 with TRBJ2-7; D not resolved. CDR3 length: 14 amino acids. Per the germline V gene, CDR1 is DFQATT and CDR2 is SNEGSKA (reference sequence). The V gene lost 0 bases and the J gene lost 5 bases, with 14 bases spanning the gap. The CDR3 bases are TGCAGTGCTAGAGATCTGTCCCTAGAGGACGAGCAGTACTTC. Translating gives CSARDLSLEDEQYF.

The chain uses TRBV7-3 and TRBJ2-7; 7 bases are a match to TRBD2. Germline V gene data show CDR1 as SGHTA and CDR2 as FQGTGA. The CDR3 runs to 12 residues. Unmatched junction bases numbered 5, after V lost 4 bases and J lost 8 bases. In nucleotides, the CDR3 is TGTGCCAGCAGCTCGTCCGGGACTAAGCAGTACTTC. It is translated as CASSSSGTKQYF.

This clonotype was found many times. This chain links TRBV11-2 with TRBJ2-5; D is perhaps TRBD2 (7 bases). Between the trimmed V and J ends, which lost 7 bases and 2 bases, there was a span of 17 bases. The CDR3 is made up of 15 amino acids. Per germline, CDR1 SGHAT and CDR2 FQNNGV. As DNA, the CDR3 is TGTGCCAGCACCCAAGGGGGGGGGCGACAAGAGACCCAGTACTTC. Protein sequence: CASTQGGGRQETQYF.